This T cell receptor (beta chain) was identified during a study of T cells in tumors after PD-1 blockade. Sequenced by immunoSEQ multiplex PCR; TCRdb stores in-frame clones only, minus some. The data hold about 33,000 clones, with around four fifths observed a single time. Germline V gene sequence: CDR1 MNHNS, CDR2 SASEGT. Trimming cost V 0 bases and J 0 bases; bases outside gene matches: 6. This CDR3 contains 17 residues. The TCR comes from a human donor with basal cell carcinoma. The chain links TRBV6-1 to TRBJ2-3; TRBD2 matches at 7 bases. Material: PBMCs, obtained before anti-PD-1 treatment. The CDR3 DNA reads TGTGCCAGCAGTGAAGCGAGGATAGCGGGTAGCACAGATACGCAGTATTTT. Translating it yields CASSEARIAGSTDTQYF.